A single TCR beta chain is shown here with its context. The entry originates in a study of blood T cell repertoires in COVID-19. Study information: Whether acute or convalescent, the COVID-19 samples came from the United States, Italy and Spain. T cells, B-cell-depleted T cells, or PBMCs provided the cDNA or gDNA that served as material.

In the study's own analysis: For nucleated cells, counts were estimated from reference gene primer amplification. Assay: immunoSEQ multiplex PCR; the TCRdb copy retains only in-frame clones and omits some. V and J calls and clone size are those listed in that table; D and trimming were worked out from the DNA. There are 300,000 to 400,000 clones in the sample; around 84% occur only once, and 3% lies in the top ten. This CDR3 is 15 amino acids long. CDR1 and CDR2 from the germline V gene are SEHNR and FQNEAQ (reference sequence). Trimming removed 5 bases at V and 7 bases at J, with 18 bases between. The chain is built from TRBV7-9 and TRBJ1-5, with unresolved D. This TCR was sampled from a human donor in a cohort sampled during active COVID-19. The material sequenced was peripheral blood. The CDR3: CASSRPVEGAQPQHF. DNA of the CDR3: TGTGCCAGCAGCCGACCCGTGGAGGGCGCGCAGCCCCAGCATTTT.